The next 14 T cell receptor beta chains were all read from a single sample in a study of blood T cell repertoires in COVID-19. Repertoires were generated with immunoSEQ multiplex PCR, while TCRdb's copy carries only in-frame clones and drops some. The sample lists about 150,000 clones, around 87% occurring once. The specimen was peripheral blood. The receptors originated from an elderly man with acute or convalescent COVID-19.

Comment on this clone: The same CDR3 can be traced to other DNA sequences in this sample. The J gene is TRBJ2-5, the V gene TRBV19; D might be TRBD1 (5 bases). This CDR3 is 13 amino acids long. V dropped 3 bases and J dropped 5 bases, with 10 bases sitting between them. Germline V gene lookup returns CDR1 LNHDA and CDR2 SQIVND (reference sequence). DNA of the CDR3: TGTGCCAGTAGTATGGGCAGGGCCGAGACCCAGTACTTC. It codes for CASSMGRAETQYF.

The table lists this clone with a few counts. The rearrangement uses TRBV19 and TRBJ2-2, with 9 bases that match TRBD2. The CDR3 runs 16 residues. Germline CDR1 reads LNHDA; CDR2 reads SQIVND (reference sequence). V shed 1 base, J shed 6 bases, and the junction held 6 bases outside the gene matches. This CDR3 is CASSIGGSGRAGELFF. CDR3 DNA: TGTGCCAGTAGTATAGGCGGTAGCGGGAGAGCCGGGGAGCTGTTTTTT.

This clone came up once. The gene calls are TRBV5-1 and TRBJ1-4; TRBD1 matches 7 bases. The J segment lost 4 bases and the V segment lost 2 bases, leaving 8 bases of the junction unmatched. Germline V gene sequence: CDR1 SGHRS, CDR2 YFSETQ. This CDR3 has 16 residues. The CDR3: CASSFQPGQSNEKLFF. The CDR3 DNA follows: TGCGCCAGCAGCTTCCAACCGGGACAGAGTAATGAAAAACTGTTTTTT.

The V call is TRBV6-5, the J call TRBJ2-7; 7 bases agree with TRBD2. CDR3 size: 15 residues. With 7 bases clipped from V and 0 bases from J, the junction kept 9 bases outside the gene matches. Per germline, CDR1 MNHEY and CDR2 SVGAGI. Here the CDR3 DNA reads TGTGCCAGCACCGGAATCCGGGACTACTCCTACGAGCAGTACTTC. It codes for CASTGIRDYSYEQYF.

The genes are TRBV7-9 and TRBJ2-7; TRBD2 aligns across 10 bases. Trimming took 5 bases from V and 3 from J; bases not matched to a gene: 7. There are 15 residues in the CDR3. The germline V gene has CDR1 SEHNR and CDR2 FQNEAQ (reference sequence). The CDR3 loop reads CASSRTSGAIYEQYF. The CDR3 nucleotides read TGTGCCAGCAGCCGTACTAGCGGGGCGATCTACGAGCAGTACTTC. The variable domain in full, completed from reference TRBV7-9 and TRBJ2-7, reads DTGVSQNPRHKITKRGQNVTFRCDPISEHNRLYWYRQTLGQGPEFLTYFQNEAQLEKSRLLSDRFSAERPKGSFSTLEIQRTEQGDSAMYLCASSRTSGAIYEQYFGPGTRLTVT.

The rearrangement uses TRBV28 and TRBJ1-1; D gene uncertain. CDR1 MDHEN and CDR2 SYDVKM come from the germline V gene. Trimming cost V 2 bases and J 9 bases, with 10 bases left between them. This CDR3 spans 12 amino acids. The CDR3 nucleotides read TGTGCCAGCAGTTTACGACGAACTAAAGCTTTCTTT. This gives the protein CASSLRRTKAFF.

The V call is TRBV29-1, the J call TRBJ1-1, with D maybe TRBD1 (5 bases). CDR3 length: 13 amino acids. With 4 bases removed from V and 1 base from J, the gap between germline ends came to 10 bases. The germline V gene encodes CDR1 SQVTM and CDR2 ANQGSEA. Here the CDR3 reads CSVAGDPNTEAFF. CDR3 in DNA: TGCAGCGTTGCGGGGGACCCGAACACTGAAGCTTTCTTT.

V and J are TRBV3-1 (or the pseudogene TRBV3-2) and TRBJ2-3; 8 bases agree with TRBD2. This CDR3 has 18 residues. Germline CDR1 and CDR2: LGHDT and YNNKEL (reference sequence). V shed 4 bases and J 0 bases; nucleotides not matched to a gene: 12. The CDR3 is CASSLRGISGASTDTQYF. DNA of the CDR3: TGTGCCAGCAGCCTACGGGGGATTAGCGGGGCGAGCACAGATACGCAGTATTTT.

This sequence joins TRBV18 and TRBJ1-1, with 8 bases lining up with TRBD1. The CDR3 length is 14 residues. Trimming cost V 4 bases and J 1 base; bases outside gene matches: 2. Per the germline V gene, CDR1 is KGHSH and CDR2 is LQKENI. CDR3 loop: CASSRTGKNTEAFF. CDR3 nucleotides: TGTGCCAGCTCACGGACAGGGAAGAACACTGAAGCTTTCTTT.

This clone is a singleton in its sample. V is TRBV6-1 and J is TRBJ1-1; D not certain. Germline loops: CDR1 MNHNS, CDR2 SASEGT. Trimming removed 2 bases from V and 11 bases from J, with 9 bases in between. The CDR3 consists of 11 residues. The CDR3 is CASSEPPGAFF. DNA of the CDR3: TGTGCCAGCAGTGAACCCCCGGGGGCTTTCTTT.

V gene TRBV3-1 (or the pseudogene TRBV3-2) combines with J gene TRBJ2-5; TRBD2 matches at 8 bases. Germline values: CDR1 LGHDT, CDR2 YNNKEL (reference sequence). The V and J ends lost 4 bases and 5 bases, in that order; junction bases with no gene match: 9. This CDR3 is built from 15 residues. The CDR3 sequence: CASSRLGAGGETQYF. The CDR3, as DNA: TGTGCCAGCAGCCGTCTGGGGGCGGGGGGCGAGACCCAGTACTTC.

A few counts support this clone. V usage is TRBV10-2 and J usage is TRBJ1-6; D is undetermined. CDR1 and CDR2 (germline): WSHSY, SAAADI. This CDR3 contains 14 residues. V lost 2 bases and J lost 7, with 9 bases in between. In DNA form, the CDR3 reads TGCGCCAGCAGTGAGGGACTAGGGAATTCACCCCTCCACTTT. It specifies CASSEGLGNSPLHF.

The chain joins TRBV10-3 to TRBJ1-2; TRBD1 matches at 8 bases. Germline loops: CDR1 ENHRY, CDR2 SYGVKD. The V and J ends lost 6 bases and 3 bases, in that order; junction bases with no gene match: 3. The CDR3 spans 13 residues. Here the CDR3 reads CAISGGQDYGYTF. CDR3 in DNA: TGTGCCATCAGCGGGGGACAGGACTATGGCTACACCTTC.

This clone was picked up a small number of times. The chain recombines TRBV6-5 with TRBJ2-7, with 8 bases aligning to TRBD2. The CDR3 contains 15 residues. V shed 4 bases and J 6 bases; nucleotides not matched to a gene: 11. The V gene's germline CDR1 is MNHEY and CDR2 SVGAGI. CDR3 nucleotides: TGTGCCAGCAGTTCGACTAGCGTTCATTTGAGCGAGCAGTACTTC. Translated, it gives CASSSTSVHLSEQYF.